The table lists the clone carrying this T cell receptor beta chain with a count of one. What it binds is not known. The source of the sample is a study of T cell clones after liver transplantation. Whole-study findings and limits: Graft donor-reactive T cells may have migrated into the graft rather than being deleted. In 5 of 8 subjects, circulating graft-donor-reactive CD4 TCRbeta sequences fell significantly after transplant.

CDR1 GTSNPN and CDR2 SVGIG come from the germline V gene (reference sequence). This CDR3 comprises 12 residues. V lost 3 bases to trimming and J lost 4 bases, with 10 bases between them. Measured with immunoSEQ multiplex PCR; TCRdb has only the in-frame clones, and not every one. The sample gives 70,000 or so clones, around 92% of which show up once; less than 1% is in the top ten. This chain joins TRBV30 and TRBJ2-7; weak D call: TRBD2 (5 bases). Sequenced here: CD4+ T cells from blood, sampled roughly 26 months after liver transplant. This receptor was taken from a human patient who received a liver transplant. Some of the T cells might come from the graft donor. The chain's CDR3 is CAWSEGEYEQYF. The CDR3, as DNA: TGTGCCTGGAGCGAGGGCGAGTACGAGCAGTACTTC.